The entry that follows covers one TCR beta chain sequence. One junction end disagrees with the germline gene, perhaps due to a read error. This specimen includes other DNA sequences encoding the same CDR3. This sample was included in a study of shared clonotypes between healthy human individuals. Every donor was a Caucasian adult from Nashville, Tennessee. The repertoire was sequenced with immunoSEQ multiplex PCR; TCRdb's copy has only in-frame clones and lacks some. The table has 850,000 to 1,200,000 clones, 70% to 80% seen once. Germline V gene sequence: CDR1 SEHNR, CDR2 FQNEAQ (reference sequence). CDR3 size: 14 residues.

This chain uses TRBV7-9 with TRBJ2-1; 9 nucleotides line up with TRBD2. This clonotype was sampled from a man younger than 35 in good health. The sample taken for sequencing was memory CD4+ T cells sorted from blood. The subset here: CD45RA-negative fraction. CDR3 amino acids: CASSLAGTYNEQFF. CDR3 nucleotide sequence: TGTGCCAGCAGCCTAGCGGGGACCTACAATGAGCAGTTCTTC.